The 12 T cell receptor beta chains below all came from one sample that was sequenced in a study of blood T cell repertoires in COVID-19 (TCRdb year 2020). Libraries were made using the immunoSEQ multiplex PCR assay. Sourced from immuneACCESS, this table was stored by TCRdb with only in-frame sequences that have V and J called. A share of the clones is absent; for the studies checked, an unresolved V gene accounts for under half, and the remainder has no known explanation. This sample comprises 300,000 or so clones, roughly 86% of them detected only once. Over 1% of the sample is held by the ten biggest clonotypes. Input material: peripheral blood. All receptors derive from a man in his 70s with acute or convalescent COVID-19.

The chain carries TRBV28 and TRBJ1-4; 7 bases map to TRBD1. The CDR3 sequence is 18 residues long. Unmatched junction bases numbered 12, after V lost 4 bases and J lost 1 base. The germline CDR1 and CDR2 sequences are MDHEN and SYDVKM. The CDR3 loop reads CASSSQGQITITNEKLFF. The CDR3 nucleotides read TGTGCCAGCAGTTCCCAGGGACAGATAACTATAACTAATGAAAAACTGTTTTTT.

This clone was recorded only once. V and J are TRBV5-5 and TRBJ2-3, with 12 bases identical to TRBD2. There are 17 residues in the CDR3. V lost 4 bases to trimming and J lost 1 base; unmatched junction nucleotides: 7. Germline V gene sequence: CDR1 SGHKS, CDR2 YYEKEE (reference sequence). CDR3 nucleotide sequence: TGTGCCAGCAGCCCCCGACTAGCGGGGGCCCGCACAGATACGCAGTATTTT. It codes for CASSPRLAGARTDTQYF.

This clone was seen a few times. The J gene is TRBJ2-7, the V gene TRBV24-1, with D perhaps matching TRBD2 (5 bases). V was trimmed by 3 bases and J by 6 bases, leaving 11 bases between them. This CDR3 region has 13 residues. Germline CDR1 reads KGHDR; CDR2 reads SFDVKD. CDR3 nucleotides: TGTGCCACCAGTGATCTCGCGGGCTCCGAGCAGTACTTC. It codes for CATSDLAGSEQYF.

The chain uses TRBV18 and TRBJ2-7, with D unresolved. This CDR3 is built from 12 residues. The V end lost 3 bases, the J end lost 3 bases, and 6 bases lay between the germline ends. Germline CDR1 reads KGHSH; CDR2 reads LQKENI. CDR3 sequence (DNA): TGTGCCAGCTCACCGGGCAGCTACGAGCAGTACTTC. It specifies CASSPGSYEQYF.

The V gene is TRBV4-1, the J gene TRBJ2-3; tentatively, D is TRBD2 (6 bases). Germline V gene data show CDR1 as MGHRA and CDR2 as YSYEKL. This CDR3 has 14 residues. V was pared by 8 bases and J by 0 bases, with 12 bases between. CDR3 sequence reads: CASGGDWSTDTQYF. The DNA of the CDR3 is TGCGCCAGCGGAGGGGACTGGAGCACAGATACGCAGTATTTT.

The table lists this clone with a count of one. The DNA of the CDR3 is TGCGCCAGCAGCCAAGATCCGGGACTACCCTCGTTCTTC. This translates into CASSQDPGLPSFF. The V and J genes are TRBV4-3 and TRBJ2-1; 7 bases match TRBD2. Germline V lookup: CDR1 LGHNA, CDR2 YSLEER. The CDR3 is 13 residues long. J was trimmed by 15 bases and V by 0 bases; bases with no gene match: 8.

The chain joins TRBV30 to TRBJ1-2; no firm D call. Germline CDR1 is GTSNPN and CDR2 is SVGIG (reference sequence). V shed 4 bases and J shed 2 bases, with 17 bases lying between them. The CDR3 extends over 15 amino acids. The CDR3 DNA reads TGTGCCTGGAAGAGTGCGGCCAGCAAGAACTATGGCTACACCTTC. Protein: CAWKSAASKNYGYTF.

The V call is TRBV28, the J call TRBJ2-3; possible D gene TRBD1, 6 bases. From germline, CDR1 is MDHEN and CDR2 SYDVKM. V lost 4 bases, J lost 3 bases, and 14 bases lay in between. CDR3 size: 15 residues. CDR3 sequence reads: CASSSASRGTDTQYF. CDR3 DNA: TGTGCCAGCAGTTCGGCTTCCAGGGGAACAGATACGCAGTATTTT.

In DNA form, the CDR3 reads TGCGCCAGCAGCTTTGCGGGTAAGATCACAGATACGCAGTATTTT. Protein: CASSFAGKITDTQYF. The chain recombines TRBV5-1 with TRBJ2-3, with D possibly being TRBD2 (5 bases). V dropped 2 bases and J dropped 2 bases, with 12 bases sitting between them. The CDR3 totals 15 residues. The germline CDR1 and CDR2 sequences are SGHRS and YFSETQ.

The chain joins TRBV20-1 to TRBJ1-2, with 7 nucleotides matching TRBD1. Trimming removed 3 bases from V and 5 bases from J; junction bases left unmatched: 6. The CDR3 runs 13 residues. Looked up from germline, CDR1 is DFQATT and CDR2 is SNEGSKA (reference sequence). The CDR3: CSASISGGYGYTF. In DNA form, the CDR3 reads TGCAGTGCTAGTATCTCAGGGGGGTATGGCTACACCTTC.

This clone occurred once. This chain connects TRBV3-1 (or the pseudogene TRBV3-2) to TRBJ1-4; TRBD1 matches 9 bases. The CDR3 sequence is 14 residues long. Unmatched junction bases numbered 3, after V lost 4 bases and J lost 6 bases. CDR1 and CDR2 from the germline V gene are LGHDT and YNNKEL (reference sequence). The CDR3 here is CASSLRQGDEKLFF. CDR3 nucleotides: TGTGCCAGCAGCCTTAGACAGGGGGATGAAAAACTGTTTTTT.

The V call is TRBV2, the J call TRBJ2-1, with TRBD2 identical over 9 bases. The ends lost 7 bases at V and 5 bases at J; junction bases unmatched: 3. This CDR3 is built from 13 residues. CDR1 is SNHLY and CDR2 is FYNNEI in the germline V gene. The CDR3 DNA follows: TGTGCCAGCATGCGCGGGGGGGACAATGAGCAGTTCTTC. Amino acids: CASMRGGDNEQFF.